In its sample, the clone carrying this T cell receptor beta chain was seen many times. This entry is derived from a study of human T cells and chemical hapten exposure. TCRdb fed the RACE reads into MiXCR, producing one record per CDR3 protein. The repertoire consists of about 360,000 distinct CDR3 sequences, with roughly 5% occurring once and the leading ten covering around 2%. The CDR3 sequence is 15 residues long. The ends were cut back, 5 bases at V and 0 bases at J, with 8 bases in the middle. In germline, CDR1 is LNHDA, CDR2 SQIVND (reference sequence). Time point denoted: patch test 1, 2 weeks after DPC sensitization. The treatment is: therapeutic diphenylcyclopropenone sensitization with weekly scalp DPC.

This clonotype was sampled from a woman in her 50s with alopecia areata. Some clones in this sample may be carry-over from other donors' samples. Sequencing was performed on whole blood, taken in connection with sensitization to the hapten diphenylcyclopropenone (DPC). V and J are TRBV19 and TRBJ2-6; D remains unclear. This CDR3 is CASSPDGSGANVLTF. DNA for the CDR3: TGTGCCAGTAGTCCGGACGGCTCTGGGGCCAACGTCCTGACTTTC.